This T cell receptor (beta chain) comes out of a study of blood T cell repertoires in COVID-19. About the study: There were acute and convalescent COVID-19 samples, and they came from the United States, Italy and Spain. PBMCs, B-cell-depleted T cells, or T cells were the source of the cDNA or gDNA that made up the material.

Original handling: Quantification of nucleated cells was approximated via reference gene primer amplification. Some clones are missing from TCRdb's copy, which holds only in-frame ones; the method was immunoSEQ multiplex PCR. That table supplies the V and J calls and clone size; D and trimming were determined from the DNA. The table lists under 80,000 clones, less than 90% of them singletons. Germline values: CDR1 SGDLS, CDR2 YYNGEE. Trimming took 1 base from V and 2 from J; bases not matched to a gene: 3. The CDR3 totals 16 residues. This TCR derives from a man at least 80 years old in a cohort sampled during active COVID-19. The source material was peripheral blood. The rearrangement joins TRBV9 to TRBJ1-2; 12 positions match TRBD1. For the CDR3, the DNA is TGTGCCAGCAGCGTATCAGGGACAGGGGGCAACTATGGCTACACCTTC. Translation: CASSVSGTGGNYGYTF.